This TCR beta chain stems from a study of monozygotic twins with inflammatory bowel disease. TCRdb reprocessed the 5' RACE reads and keeps a single row for each CDR3 protein, giving no DNA. The sample includes over 150,000 distinct CDR3 sequences. This CDR3 comprises 14 residues. Germline CDR1 MGHRA, CDR2 YSYEKL. The specimen sequenced was blood. The V gene is TRBV4-1, the J gene TRBJ1-6. The receptor was isolated from a human donor with ulcerative colitis or Crohn's disease, or a healthy co-twin of an affected twin (not recorded which). This CDR3 reads CASSLRVLNSPLHF.